These 25 T cell receptor beta chains were all obtained from the same sample, sequenced in a study of vaccination and CD4 T cells after COVID-19. Oncomine TCR Beta short-read sequencing was applied to DNA from cultured CD4+ T cells. TCRdb itself ran the PCR reads through MiXCR, one entry per CDR3 protein. Altogether fewer than 15,000 distinct CDR3 sequences are present, roughly 70% being singletons, with the ten largest covering roughly 11%. Regarding treatment: roughly ten-day PBMC culture with coronavirus spike peptide pools or control peptides (ViraFEST assay). These receptors lack a known antigen. The sequenced sample consisted of CD4+ T cells from blood, cultured in vitro. All receptors come from a human donor who had recovered from COVID-19.

The rearrangement joins TRBV19 to TRBJ2-3; D is ambiguous. CDR1 LNHDA and CDR2 SQIVND come from the germline V gene (reference sequence). Trimming removed 11 bases at V and 6 bases at J, with 12 bases between. The CDR3 length is 11 residues. The CDR3 protein is CAPSTIDTQYF. CDR3 nucleotides: TGTGCCCCTAGTACTATCGATACGCAGTATTTT.

The CDR3 here is CASSESGVNTGELFF. The CDR3 nucleotides are TGTGCCAGCAGTGAAAGCGGAGTGAACACCGGGGAGCTGTTTTTT. V and J are TRBV6-1 and TRBJ2-2; possibly TRBD2 for D (5 bases). V was cut by 2 bases and J by 1 base, with 8 bases left in between. Germline V gene data show CDR1 as MNHNS and CDR2 as SASEGT. This CDR3 is 15 amino acids long.

The rearrangement links TRBV7-8 to TRBJ1-5; unclear D gene. Germline loops: CDR1 SGHVS, CDR2 FQNEAQ. This CDR3 region has 16 residues. The germline V and J ends were trimmed by 1 base and 1 base, with 11 bases remaining between them. This CDR3 is CASSLGLGRSNQPQHF. The DNA of the CDR3 is TGTGCCAGCAGCTTAGGCTTAGGACGGAGCAATCAGCCCCAGCATTTT.

The chain is built from TRBV28 and TRBJ1-2; D may be TRBD1 (6 bases). Deletions cut 0 bases from V and 6 bases from J, with 11 bases between. This CDR3 is 14 amino acids long. Per the germline V gene, CDR1 is MDHEN and CDR2 is SYDVKM. CDR3 protein: CASSLWGGGDGYTF. The CDR3 nucleotides are TGTGCCAGCAGTTTATGGGGAGGGGGGGATGGCTACACCTTC.

This clonotype has only a few counts. The chain has TRBV6-1 and TRBJ1-5; a possible D gene is TRBD1 (6 bases). The CDR3 runs to 13 residues. The V gene's germline CDR1 is MNHNS and CDR2 SASEGT. Trimming left V 5 bases short and J 6 bases short, with 11 bases between. The CDR3 sequence: CASSPGQRQPQHF. The CDR3 DNA sequence: TGTGCCAGCAGTCCGGGACAACGTCAGCCCCAGCATTTT.

J is TRBJ1-6 and V is TRBV2; 11 nucleotides align to TRBD1. This CDR3 is 15 amino acids long. Germline CDR1 SNHLY, CDR2 FYNNEI. After removal of 6 bases from V and 5 bases from J, the junction contained 3 bases not matched to a gene. The CDR3 nucleotides read TGTGCCAGCAGGGGGACAGGGGGAAATAATTCACCCCTCCACTTT. It translates to CASRGTGGNNSPLHF.

In this sample, this clonotype turned up once. This rearrangement joins TRBV6-5 to TRBJ1-6, with D unresolved. This CDR3 region has 14 residues. V was cut by 3 bases and J by 8 bases, with 11 bases left in between. CDR1 is MNHEY, CDR2 SVGAGI, per germline. The chain's CDR3 is CASSYTTPDSPLHF. CDR3 in DNA: TGTGCCAGCAGTTATACGACACCGGATTCACCCCTCCACTTT.

The rearrangement links TRBV2 to TRBJ2-7; 10 bases map to TRBD1. V lost 6 bases, J lost 2 bases, and 4 bases stayed unmatched. The CDR3 has 14 residues. Germline CDR1 is SNHLY and CDR2 is FYNNEI. CDR3 sequence reads: CASRGTGDAYEQYF. Here the CDR3 DNA reads TGTGCCAGCAGGGGGACAGGGGATGCCTACGAGCAGTACTTC.

This chain connects TRBV30 to TRBJ1-1, with TRBD1 identical over 8 bases. Germline-derived CDR1 and CDR2 are GTSNPN and SVGIG (reference sequence). Trimming took 3 bases from V and 7 from J; bases not matched to a gene: 7. The CDR3 has 13 amino acids. In nucleotides, the CDR3 is TGTGCCTGGAGACCAGGGGGCACAGGTGAAGCTTTCTTT. It is translated as CAWRPGGTGEAFF. The full variable domain, completed using reference TRBV30 and TRBJ1-1, is SQTIHQWPATLVQPVGSPLSLECTVEGTSNPNLYWYRQAAGRGLQLLFYSVGIGQISSEVPQNLSASRPQDRQFILSSKKLLLSDSGFYLCAWRPGGTGEAFFGQGTRLTVV.

The rearrangement joins TRBV6-1 to TRBJ2-5; D is possibly TRBD1 (5 bases). The germline V gene has CDR1 MNHNS and CDR2 SASEGT. Trimming stripped 7 bases from V and 3 bases from J, with 15 bases between. The CDR3 is 14 amino acids. CDR3 sequence (DNA): TGTGCCAGCAAGGGGTCCCATCGAGAAGAGACCCAGTACTTC. Residues: CASKGSHREETQYF.

The chain couples TRBV30 to TRBJ1-1; perhaps TRBD1 as D (6 bases). Deletions cut 3 bases from V and 2 bases from J, with 16 bases between. This CDR3 spans 15 amino acids. CDR1 and CDR2 (germline): GTSNPN, SVGIG (reference sequence). CDR3 sequence: CAWRARRRGNTEAFF. CDR3 sequence (DNA): TGTGCCTGGAGGGCCCGACGCAGGGGAAACACTGAAGCTTTCTTT.

The chain combines TRBV12-3 or TRBV12-4 with TRBJ2-1, with no clear D. Trimming took off 5 bases at V and 4 bases at J, with 3 bases between the two ends. The CDR3 contains 11 residues. CDR3 loop: CASSTYNEQFF. In DNA, the CDR3 is TGTGCCAGCAGTACATACAATGAGCAGTTCTTC.

This chain joins TRBV24-1 and TRBJ2-2, with no clear D. Germline V lookup: CDR1 KGHDR, CDR2 SFDVKD. V was clipped by 9 bases and J by 4 bases, with 11 bases between them. The CDR3 covers 13 residues. CDR3 amino acids: CATGKEVTGELFF. The CDR3 DNA reads as TGTGCCACCGGTAAAGAGGTCACCGGGGAGCTGTTTTTT.

The chain uses TRBV20-1 and TRBJ2-3; D may be TRBD2 (6 bases). V dropped 0 bases and J dropped 7 bases, with 17 bases sitting between them. Germline CDR1 and CDR2: DFQATT and SNEGSKA (reference sequence). The CDR3 extends over 15 amino acids. The CDR3 nucleotides read TGCAGTGCTAGAGATCGGCCTAGCGAGCGGAATACGCAGTATTTT. Translation gives CSARDRPSERNTQYF.

The chain couples TRBV24-1 to TRBJ2-2; D possibly uses TRBD1 or TRBD2 (5 bases each). CDR1 KGHDR and CDR2 SFDVKD come from the germline V gene. V was pared by 7 bases and J by 2 bases, with 10 bases between. CDR3 length: 14 residues. The DNA for the CDR3 is TGTGCCACCAGGCCGGGGCATAACACCGGGGAGCTGTTTTTT. This translates into CATRPGHNTGELFF.

The CDR3 DNA follows: TGTGCCAGCAGTTACGGTCACGGGACAGGTTCCTACGAGCAGTACTTC. Protein product: CASSYGHGTGSYEQYF. This chain links TRBV6-5 with TRBJ2-7; 8 bases agree with TRBD1. With 2 bases clipped from V and 1 base from J, the junction kept 7 bases outside the gene matches. The germline gives CDR1 MNHEY, CDR2 SVGAGI. CDR3 length equals 16 residues.

The chain is built from TRBV15 and TRBJ2-3; possibly TRBD2 for D (5 bases). Trimming left V 5 bases short and J 2 bases short, with 11 bases between. This CDR3 has 14 residues. The germline V gene encodes CDR1 LNHNV and CDR2 YYDKDF (reference sequence). The CDR3 loop is CATSGLPTTDTQYF. The CDR3 DNA reads as TGTGCCACCAGCGGACTCCCCACCACAGATACGCAGTATTTT.

J is TRBJ1-4 and V is TRBV6-5; no clear D gene. Germline V gives CDR1 MNHEY, CDR2 SVGAGI. The CDR3 runs 12 residues. Trimming shortened V by 0 bases and J by 11 bases, and 7 bases separated the two germline ends. In nucleotides, the CDR3 is TGTGCCAGCAGTTACTCCTCCGGGAAACTGTTTTTT. The encoded protein is CASSYSSGKLFF.

The rearrangement links TRBV20-1 to TRBJ2-4, with 8 bases fitting TRBD2. After removal of 5 bases from V and 5 bases from J, the junction contained 8 bases not matched to a gene. The CDR3 loop spans 14 amino acids. Germline V CDR1 and CDR2: DFQATT, SNEGSKA (reference sequence). CDR3 loop: CSAPPAGGQNIQYF. CDR3 in DNA: TGCAGTGCTCCCCCGGCGGGGGGCCAAAACATTCAGTACTTC.

Worth noting for this clonotype: One end of the junction fails to match germline, which may point to a read error. The chain joins TRBV27 to TRBJ2-2, with D perhaps TRBD2 (6 bases). CDR3 length equals 15 residues. Germline CDR1 reads MNHEY; CDR2 reads SMNVEV (reference sequence). The DNA of the CDR3 is TGTGTCAGCAGTCCACGGCGGGTGGAGGGCGGGGAGCTGTTTTTT. This gives the protein CVSSPRRVEGGELFF.

CDR3 protein: CSAMLANTDTQYF. As DNA, the CDR3 is TGCAGTGCCATGCTAGCGAACACAGATACGCAGTATTTT. This sequence joins TRBV20-1 and TRBJ2-3, with D possibly being TRBD2 (6 bases). Germline CDR1 reads DFQATT; CDR2 reads SNEGSKA (reference sequence). The CDR3 extends over 13 amino acids. The V gene lost 6 bases and the J gene lost 2 bases, with 12 bases spanning the gap.

There are a few counts of this clonotype. The V and J genes are TRBV7-9 and TRBJ1-1; no reliable D call. The V end was cut by 1 base, the J end by 1 base, with 4 bases between. In germline, CDR1 is SEHNR, CDR2 FQNEAQ (reference sequence). This CDR3 contains 13 residues. In DNA, the CDR3 is TGTGCCAGCAGCTTAGAACCGAACACTGAAGCTTTCTTT. Encoded protein: CASSLEPNTEAFF.

The chain employs TRBV6-5 and TRBJ2-7, with TRBD1 identical over 8 bases. V lost 0 bases to trimming and J lost 2 bases; unmatched junction nucleotides: 6. The germline gives CDR1 MNHEY, CDR2 SVGAGI. The CDR3 contains 16 residues. The CDR3 protein is CASSYSWQGATYEQYF. In DNA, the CDR3 is TGTGCCAGCAGTTACTCTTGGCAGGGGGCCACCTACGAGCAGTACTTC.

The V gene is TRBV19, the J gene TRBJ2-1; D may match TRBD1 or TRBD2 (5 bases each). The length of the CDR3 is 14 residues. V was clipped by 3 bases and J by 4 bases, with 10 bases between them. Germline values: CDR1 LNHDA, CDR2 SQIVND (reference sequence). In DNA form, the CDR3 reads TGTGCCAGTAGTATGGCCGGGGCTTACAATGAGCAGTTCTTC. Residues: CASSMAGAYNEQFF.

The chain employs TRBV28 and TRBJ1-4; D is perhaps TRBD1 (6 bases). CDR1 and CDR2 from the germline V gene are MDHEN and SYDVKM. CDR3 length: 16 amino acids. V lost 5 bases and J 2 bases, leaving 15 bases between the germline ends. The CDR3 DNA follows: TGTGCCAGCAGTCTACTAGGGACATCCACTAATGAAAAACTGTTTTTT. Translating gives CASSLLGTSTNEKLFF.